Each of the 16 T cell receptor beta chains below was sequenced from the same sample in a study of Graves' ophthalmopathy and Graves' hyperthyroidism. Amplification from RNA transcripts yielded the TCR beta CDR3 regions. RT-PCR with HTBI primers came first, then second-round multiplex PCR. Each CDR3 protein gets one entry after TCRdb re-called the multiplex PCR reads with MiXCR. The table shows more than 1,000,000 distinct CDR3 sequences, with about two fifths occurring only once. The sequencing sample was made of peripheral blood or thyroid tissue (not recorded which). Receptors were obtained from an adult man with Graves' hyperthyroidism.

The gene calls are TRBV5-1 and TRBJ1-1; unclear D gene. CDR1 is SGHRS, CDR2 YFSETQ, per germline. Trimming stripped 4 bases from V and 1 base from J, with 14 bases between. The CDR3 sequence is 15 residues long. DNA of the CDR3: TGCGCCAGCAGCAAGGGAGCGAGTCCGAACACTGAAGCTTTCTTT. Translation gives CASSKGASPNTEAFF.

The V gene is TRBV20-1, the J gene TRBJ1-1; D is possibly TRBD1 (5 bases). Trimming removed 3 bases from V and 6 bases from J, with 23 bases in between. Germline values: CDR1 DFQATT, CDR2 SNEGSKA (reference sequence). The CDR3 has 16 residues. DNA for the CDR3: TGCAGTGCTAGTAACCCCCCGGGGACCGGCGTTCCTGAAGCTTTCTTT. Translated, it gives CSASNPPGTGVPEAFF.

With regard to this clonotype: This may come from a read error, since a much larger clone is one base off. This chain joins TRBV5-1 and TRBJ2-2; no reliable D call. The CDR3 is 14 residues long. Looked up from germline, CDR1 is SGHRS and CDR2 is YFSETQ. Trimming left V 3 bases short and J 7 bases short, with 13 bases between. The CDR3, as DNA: TGCGCCAGCAGCTCCCTCTCGGTTAGCGGGGAGCTGTTTTTT. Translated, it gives CASSSLSVSGELFF.

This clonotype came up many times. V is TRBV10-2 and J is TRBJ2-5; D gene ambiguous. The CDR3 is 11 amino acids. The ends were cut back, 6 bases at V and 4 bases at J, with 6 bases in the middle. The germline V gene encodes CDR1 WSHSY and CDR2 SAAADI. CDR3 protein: CASSALETQYF. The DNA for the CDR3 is TGCGCCAGCAGCGCACTAGAGACCCAGTACTTC.

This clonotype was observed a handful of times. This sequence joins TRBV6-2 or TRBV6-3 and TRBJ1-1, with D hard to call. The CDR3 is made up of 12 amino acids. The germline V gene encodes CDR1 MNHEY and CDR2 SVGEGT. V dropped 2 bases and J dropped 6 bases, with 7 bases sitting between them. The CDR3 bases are TGTGCCAGCAGTTACGGTGTGGCTGAAGCTTTCTTT. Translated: CASSYGVAEAFF.

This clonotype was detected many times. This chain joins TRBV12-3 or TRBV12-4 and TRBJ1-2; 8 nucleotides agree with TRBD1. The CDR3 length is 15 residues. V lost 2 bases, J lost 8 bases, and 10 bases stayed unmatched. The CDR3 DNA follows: TGTGCCAGCAGTTTACAGGGGGCAGCGGTGAAGGGCTACACCTTC. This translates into CASSLQGAAVKGYTF.

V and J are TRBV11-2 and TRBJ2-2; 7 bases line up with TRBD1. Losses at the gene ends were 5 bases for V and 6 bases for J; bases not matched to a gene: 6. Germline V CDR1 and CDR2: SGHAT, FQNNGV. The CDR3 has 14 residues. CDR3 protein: CASSGQGVAGELFF. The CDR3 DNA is TGTGCCAGCAGCGGGCAGGGGGTAGCCGGGGAGCTGTTTTTT.

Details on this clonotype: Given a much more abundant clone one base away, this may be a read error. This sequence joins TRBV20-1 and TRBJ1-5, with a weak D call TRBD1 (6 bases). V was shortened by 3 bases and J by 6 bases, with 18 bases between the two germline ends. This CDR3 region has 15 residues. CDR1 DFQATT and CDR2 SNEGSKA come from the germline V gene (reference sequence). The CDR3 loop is CSASNGGRVGQPQHF. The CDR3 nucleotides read TGCAGTGCTAGTAACGGGGGGCGCGTAGGTCAGCCCCAGCATTTT.

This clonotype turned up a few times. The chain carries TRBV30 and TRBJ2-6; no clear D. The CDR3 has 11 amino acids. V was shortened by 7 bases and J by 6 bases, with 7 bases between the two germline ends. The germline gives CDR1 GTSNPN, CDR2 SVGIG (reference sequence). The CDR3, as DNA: TGTGCCTCGTTAGAGGCCAACGTCCTGACTTTC. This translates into CASLEANVLTF.

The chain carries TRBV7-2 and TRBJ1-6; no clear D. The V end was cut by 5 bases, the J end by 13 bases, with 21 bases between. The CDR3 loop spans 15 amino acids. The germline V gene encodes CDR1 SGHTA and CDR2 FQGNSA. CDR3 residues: CASSHSASLNQPLHF. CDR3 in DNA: TGTGCCAGCAGCCACTCGGCCAGCTTGAATCAGCCCCTCCACTTT.

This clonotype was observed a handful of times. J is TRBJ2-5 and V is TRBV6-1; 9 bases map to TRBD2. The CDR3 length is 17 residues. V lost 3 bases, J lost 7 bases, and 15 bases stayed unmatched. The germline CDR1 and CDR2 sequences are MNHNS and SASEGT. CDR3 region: CASSEVESLTSGRTQYF. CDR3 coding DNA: TGTGCCAGCAGTGAGGTCGAGAGTTTGACTAGCGGTCGGACCCAGTACTTC.

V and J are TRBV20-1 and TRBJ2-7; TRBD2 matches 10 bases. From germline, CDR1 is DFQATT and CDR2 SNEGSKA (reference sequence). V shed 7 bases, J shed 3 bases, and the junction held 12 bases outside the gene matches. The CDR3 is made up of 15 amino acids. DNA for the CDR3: TGCAGTGGAGTTAGAGGGACTAGCGTATACTACGAGCAGTACTTC. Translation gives CSGVRGTSVYYEQYF.

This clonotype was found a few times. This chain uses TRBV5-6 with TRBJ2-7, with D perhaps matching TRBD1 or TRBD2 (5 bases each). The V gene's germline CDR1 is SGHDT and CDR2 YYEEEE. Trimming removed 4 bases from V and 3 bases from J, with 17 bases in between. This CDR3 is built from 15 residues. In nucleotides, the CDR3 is TGTGCCAGCAGCCTGGGACCTGCTTCTGGCTACGAGCAGTACTTC. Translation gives CASSLGPASGYEQYF.

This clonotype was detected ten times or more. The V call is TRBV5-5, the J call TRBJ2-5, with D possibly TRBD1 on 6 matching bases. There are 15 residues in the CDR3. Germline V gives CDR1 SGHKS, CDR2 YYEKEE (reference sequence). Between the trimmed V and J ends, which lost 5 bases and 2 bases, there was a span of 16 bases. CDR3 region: CASSRPGHAQETQYF. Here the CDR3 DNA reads TGTGCCAGCAGTCGGCCGGGACACGCACAAGAGACCCAGTACTTC.

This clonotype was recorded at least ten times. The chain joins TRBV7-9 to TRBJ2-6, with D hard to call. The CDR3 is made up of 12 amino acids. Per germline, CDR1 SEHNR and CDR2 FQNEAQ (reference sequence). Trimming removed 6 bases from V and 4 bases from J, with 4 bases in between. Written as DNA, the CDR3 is TGTGCCAGCAGACCCGGGGCCAACGTCCTGACTTTC. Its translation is CASRPGANVLTF. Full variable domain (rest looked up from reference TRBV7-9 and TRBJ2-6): DTGVSQNPRHKITKRGQNVTFRCDPISEHNRLYWYRQTLGQGPEFLTYFQNEAQLEKSRLLSDRFSAERPKGSFSTLEIQRTEQGDSAMYLCASRPGANVLTFGAGSRLTVL.

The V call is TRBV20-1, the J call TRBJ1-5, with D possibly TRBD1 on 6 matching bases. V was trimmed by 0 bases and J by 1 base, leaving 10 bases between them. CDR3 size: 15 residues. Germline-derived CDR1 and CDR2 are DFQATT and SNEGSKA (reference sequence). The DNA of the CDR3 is TGCAGTGCTAGAGATACAGGGTCCAGCAATCAGCCCCAGCATTTT. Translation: CSARDTGSSNQPQHF.